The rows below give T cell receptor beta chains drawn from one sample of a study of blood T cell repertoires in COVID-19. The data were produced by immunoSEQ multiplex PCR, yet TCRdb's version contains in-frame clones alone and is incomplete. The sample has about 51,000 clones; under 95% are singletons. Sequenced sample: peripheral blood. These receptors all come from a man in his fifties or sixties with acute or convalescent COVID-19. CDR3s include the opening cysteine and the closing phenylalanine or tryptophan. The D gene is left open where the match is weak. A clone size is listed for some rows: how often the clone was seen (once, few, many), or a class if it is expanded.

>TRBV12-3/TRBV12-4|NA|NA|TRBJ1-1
CASSLLETEAFF
TGTGCCAGCAGTCTCTTGGAGACTGAAGCTTTCTTT
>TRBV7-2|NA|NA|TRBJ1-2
CASSLYQGYTF
TGTGCCAGCAGCTTATACCAGGGCTACACCTTC
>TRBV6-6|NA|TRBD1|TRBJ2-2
CASRQGAFNTGELFF
TGTGCCAGTAGACAGGGGGCTTTTAACACCGGGGAGCTGTTTTTT
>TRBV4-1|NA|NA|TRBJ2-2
CASSQGLRGSPGELFF
TGCGCCAGCAGCCAAGGACTCAGGGGAAGCCCCGGGGAGCTGTTTTTT
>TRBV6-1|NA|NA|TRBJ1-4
CASSEVRGSASNFF
TGTGCCAGCAGTGAAGTCAGAGGGAGTGCCAGCAATTTTTTT
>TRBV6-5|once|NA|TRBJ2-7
CASRLQGSREQYF
TGTGCCAGCAGACTACAGGGTTCCCGCGAGCAGTACTTC
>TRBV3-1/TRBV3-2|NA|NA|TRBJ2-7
CASSQVTGFYEQYF
TGTGCCAGCAGCCAGGTTACAGGTTTCTACGAGCAGTACTTC
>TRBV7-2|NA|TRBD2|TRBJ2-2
CASSPEGGIGELFF
TGTGCCAGCAGCCCCGAGGGAGGGATCGGGGAGCTGTTTTTT
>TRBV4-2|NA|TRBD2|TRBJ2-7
CASSQAGTSGGPPYEQYF
TGTGCCAGCAGCCAAGCAGGGACTAGCGGGGGCCCCCCCTACGAGCAGTACTTC
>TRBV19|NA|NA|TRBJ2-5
CASSNQGSAYKETQYF
TGTGCCAGTAGTAACCAGGGGAGCGCCTACAAAGAGACCCAGTACTTC
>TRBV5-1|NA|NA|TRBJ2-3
CASGWRAGDTQYF
TGCGCCAGCGGGTGGAGGGCCGGAGATACGCAGTATTTT
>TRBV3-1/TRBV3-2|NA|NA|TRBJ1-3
CASSLHITRGQNTIYF
TGTGCCAGCAGCCTTCATATTACGAGGGGACAAAACACCATATATTTT
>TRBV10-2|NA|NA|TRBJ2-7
CASRDREAYEQYF
TGCGCCAGCAGAGACAGGGAGGCGTACGAGCAGTACTTC
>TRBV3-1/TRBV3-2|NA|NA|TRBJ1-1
CASSQVSGGISEAFF
TGTGCCAGCAGCCAAGTAAGCGGGGGGATAAGTGAAGCTTTCTTT
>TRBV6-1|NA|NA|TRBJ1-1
CASSDLRGRVNTEAFF
TGTGCCAGCAGTGATCTTCGCGGGCGAGTGAACACTGAAGCTTTCTTT
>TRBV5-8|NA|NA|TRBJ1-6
CASSEIRVSPLHF
TGTGCCAGCAGCGAGATTCGAGTCTCACCCCTCCACTTT
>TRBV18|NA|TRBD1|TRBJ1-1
CASSRGTGQLNTEAFF
TGTGCCAGCTCACGTGGGACAGGACAGCTGAACACTGAAGCTTTCTTT
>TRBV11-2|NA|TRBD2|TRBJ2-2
CASRREGNTGELFF
TGTGCCAGCCGCCGGGAGGGGAACACCGGGGAGCTGTTTTTT
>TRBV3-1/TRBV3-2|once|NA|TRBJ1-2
CASSQAGGLYGYTF
TGTGCCAGCAGCCAAGCGGGGGGCCTCTATGGCTACACCTTC
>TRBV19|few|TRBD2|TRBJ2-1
CASNKGLAGGHSYNEQFF
TGTGCCAGTAACAAAGGACTAGCGGGGGGACACTCCTACAATGAGCAGTTCTTC
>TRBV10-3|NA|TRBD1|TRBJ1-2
CAISTGERGYTF
TGTGCCATCAGTACAGGGGAGAGGGGCTACACCTTC
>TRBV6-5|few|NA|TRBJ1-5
CASSPDTWVNQPQHF
TGTGCCAGCAGTCCGGACACTTGGGTAAATCAGCCCCAGCATTTT
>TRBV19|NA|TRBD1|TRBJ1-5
CASKGANQPQHF
TGTGCCAGTAAGGGGGCAAATCAGCCCCAGCATTTT
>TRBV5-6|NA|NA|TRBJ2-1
CASSLMGLGNEQFF
TGTGCCAGCAGCTTGATGGGACTGGGCAATGAGCAGTTCTTC
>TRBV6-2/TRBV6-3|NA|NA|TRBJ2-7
CASSYAQNTYEQYF
TGTGCCAGCAGTTACGCACAAAACACCTACGAGCAGTACTTC
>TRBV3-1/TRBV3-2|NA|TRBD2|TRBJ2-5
CASSQEGPRSGGAREETQYF
TGTGCCAGCAGCCAAGAGGGCCCTAGGAGCGGGGGGGCCCGGGAAGAGACCCAGTACTTC
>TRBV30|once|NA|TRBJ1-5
CAWSPTYQNQPQHF
TGTGCCTGGAGCCCGACATACCAGAATCAGCCCCAGCATTTT
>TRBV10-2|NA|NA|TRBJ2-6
CASSESTRISGANVLTF
TGCGCCAGCAGTGAGTCGACTCGGATCTCTGGGGCCAACGTCCTGACTTTC
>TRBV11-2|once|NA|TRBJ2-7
CASSLLWAGGLGEQYF
TGTGCCAGCAGCTTACTCTGGGCAGGGGGGCTCGGCGAGCAGTACTTC
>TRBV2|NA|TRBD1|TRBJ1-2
CASNPGTGDYGYTF
TGTGCCAGCAACCCCGGGACAGGGGACTATGGCTACACCTTC
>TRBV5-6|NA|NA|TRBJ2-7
CASSSNAYEQYF
TGTGCCAGCAGTTCCAATGCCTACGAGCAGTACTTC
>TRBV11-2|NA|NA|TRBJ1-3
CASSLVTPGNTIYF
TGTGCCAGCAGCTTAGTAACTCCTGGAAACACCATATATTTT
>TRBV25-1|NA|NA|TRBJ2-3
CASSEGLAGADTQYF
TGTGCCAGCAGTGAAGGCCTGGCAGGGGCAGATACGCAGTATTTT
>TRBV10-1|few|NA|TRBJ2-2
CASSDEGGSGTGELFF
TGCGCCAGCAGTGACGAGGGCGGTTCGGGCACCGGGGAGCTGTTTTTT
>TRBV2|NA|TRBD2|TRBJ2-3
CASSDERGVTDTQYF
TGTGCCAGCAGTGATGAGCGGGGGGTCACAGATACGCAGTATTTT
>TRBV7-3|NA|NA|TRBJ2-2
CASSFQGGLGTGELFF
TGTGCCAGCAGCTTCCAGGGGGGCCTGGGCACCGGGGAGCTGTTTTTT
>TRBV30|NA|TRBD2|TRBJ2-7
CAWSPIAGAMYF
TGTGCCTGGAGCCCTATAGCGGGGGCGATGTACTTC
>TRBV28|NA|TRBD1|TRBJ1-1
CASSPGQGLEAFF
TGTGCCAGCAGTCCCGGACAGGGGCTTGAAGCTTTCTTT
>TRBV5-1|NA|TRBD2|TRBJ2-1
CASSLGGGGYNEQFF
TGCGCCAGCAGCTTGGGCGGGGGGGGATACAATGAGCAGTTCTTC
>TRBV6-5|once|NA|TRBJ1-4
CASSQGGEKLFF
TGTGCCAGCAGCCAGGGTGGTGAAAAACTGTTTTTT
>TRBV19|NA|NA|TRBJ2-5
CASSPGTPRTQYF
TGTGCCAGTAGTCCCGGGACTCCCCGGACCCAGTACTTC
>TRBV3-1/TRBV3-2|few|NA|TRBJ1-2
CASSQDRLFSNYGYTF
TGTGCCAGCAGCCAAGATCGTCTCTTTTCTAACTATGGCTACACCTTC
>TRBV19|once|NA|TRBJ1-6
CASSTGNNSPLHF
TGTGCCAGTAGTACAGGGAATAATTCACCCCTCCACTTT
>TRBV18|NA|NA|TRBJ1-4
CASSPPGGEGRKLFF
TGTGCCAGCTCACCACCGGGAGGGGAGGGAAGAAAACTGTTTTTT
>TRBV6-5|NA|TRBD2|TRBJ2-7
CASRSGGAYEQYF
TGTGCCAGCAGGAGCGGGGGGGCTTACGAGCAGTACTTC
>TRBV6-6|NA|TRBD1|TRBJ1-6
CASRGGWTGQGEPLHF
TGTGCCAGCAGGGGTGGTTGGACAGGGCAGGGTGAACCCCTCCACTTT
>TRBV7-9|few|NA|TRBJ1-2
CASSLSLHRRIYGYTF
TGTGCCAGCAGCTTGTCCCTCCACCGCAGGATCTATGGCTACACCTTC
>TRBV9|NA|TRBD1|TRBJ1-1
CASSADRGTEAFF
TGTGCCAGCAGCGCCGACAGGGGCACTGAAGCTTTCTTT
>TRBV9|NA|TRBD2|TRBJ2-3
CASSPGGPGTDTQYF
TGTGCCAGCAGCCCGGGGGGGCCTGGCACAGATACGCAGTATTTT
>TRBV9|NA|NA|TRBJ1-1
CASSPQINTEAFF
TGTGCCAGCAGCCCCCAGATAAACACTGAAGCTTTCTTT
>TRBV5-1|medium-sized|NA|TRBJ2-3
CASSLAQGMVLYSDTQYF
TGCGCCAGCAGCTTGGCACAGGGAATGGTCTTGTATTCAGATACGCAGTATTTT
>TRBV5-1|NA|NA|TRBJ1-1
CASSLDRPNTEAFF
TGCGCCAGCAGCTTGGACAGACCGAACACTGAAGCTTTCTTT
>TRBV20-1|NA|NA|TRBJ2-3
CSANERLADTQYF
TGCAGTGCTAATGAGCGACTGGCGGATACGCAGTATTTT
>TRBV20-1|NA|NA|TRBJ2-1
CSASQGNNEQFF
TGCAGTGCTAGTCAGGGGAACAATGAGCAGTTCTTC
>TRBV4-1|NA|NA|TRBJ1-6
CASSQDLQGSPLHF
TGCGCCAGCAGCCAAGATCTACAGGGATCACCCCTCCACTTT